The clone carrying this TCR beta chain has just one count. The data are from a study of blood T cell repertoires in COVID-19. Study as a whole: Donors in the United States, Italy and Spain gave samples during acute or convalescent COVID-19. The cDNA or gDNA used as material had been derived from T cells, B-cell-depleted T cells, or PBMCs.

Per the study methods: Quantification of nucleated cells was approximated via reference gene primer amplification. The protocol was immunoSEQ multiplex PCR, while the TCRdb copy is restricted to in-frame clones and leaves out a portion. V, J and clone size derive from that table, while D and trimming were established from the DNA sequence. The sample lists around 250,000 clones, around 88% occurring once. The source is a man older than 75 with acute or convalescent COVID-19. The sample was peripheral blood.

Written as DNA, the CDR3 is TGTGCCACCAGCGGGGGGTACAATGAGCAGTTCTTC. It translates to CATSGGYNEQFF. The genes are TRBV15 and TRBJ2-1, with D perhaps TRBD2 (6 bases). The germline V gene encodes CDR1 LNHNV and CDR2 YYDKDF (reference sequence). The CDR3 contains 12 residues. V was cut by 5 bases and J by 4 bases, with 6 bases left in between. Combining the CDR3 with reference TRBV15 and TRBJ2-1 gives the whole variable domain DAMVIQNPRYQVTQFGKPVTLSCSQTLNHNVMYWYQQKSSQAPKLLFHYYDKDFNNEADTPDNFQSRRPNTSFCFLDIRSPGLGDTAMYLCATSGGYNEQFFGPGTRLTVL.